This T cell receptor (beta chain) emerged from a study of human T cells and chemical hapten exposure. In this sample, this clonotype turned up many times. As yet, its antigen is unknown. The time point was: patch test 3, about 24 weeks after DPC sensitization. Treatment given: therapeutic diphenylcyclopropenone sensitization with weekly scalp DPC. Every patch test was put on after a blood sample was taken. Findings of the study overall: Relative to controls, expanded TCRs formed significantly more large CDR3 similarity clusters. The number of TCRs above 1 in 1000 frequency did not change after DPC sensitization.

Trimming took off 6 bases at V and 6 bases at J, with 15 bases between the two ends. Germline CDR1 and CDR2: DFQATT and SNEGSKA (reference sequence). The CDR3 is made up of 13 amino acids. Individual cDNA molecules in this library carried unique molecular identifiers. TCRdb itself ran the RACE reads through MiXCR, one entry per CDR3 protein. The sample lists about 84,000 distinct CDR3 sequences; 10% to 11% were seen once. The TCR comes from a woman aged 45-60 years with alopecia areata. Some clones in this sample may be carry-over from other donors' samples. The source was whole blood, collected in connection with sensitization to the hapten diphenylcyclopropenone (DPC). The rearrangement links TRBV20-1 to TRBJ1-5; D uncertain. This CDR3 reads CSAGGVGGQPQHF. The CDR3 nucleotides read TGCAGTGCGGGTGGGGTGGGCGGTCAGCCCCAGCATTTT.